This TCR beta chain is from a study of blood T cell repertoires in COVID-19. Study information: COVID-19 samples, acute and convalescent, were from the United States, Italy and Spain.

The ends were cut back, 6 bases at V and 2 bases at J, with 5 bases in the middle. This CDR3 comprises 11 residues. The germline CDR1 and CDR2 sequences are DFQATT and SNEGSKA (reference sequence). Per the authors' pipeline: Amplifying reference gene primers gave estimates of nucleated cell counts. Produced via immunoSEQ multiplex PCR; TCRdb's table is partial and in-frame only. The D gene and trimming were derived from the DNA, and the V and J assignments and clone size from that table. The sample consists of under 300,000 clones, approximately 86% of them appearing once. In assigning cohorts, the study relied on participant-reported clinical history.

The sequenced material came from PBMCs or T cells enriched from blood (not recorded which). The sequence was collected from a woman aged 25-40 years with acute COVID-19. The chain combines TRBV20-1 with TRBJ1-3, with D perhaps matching TRBD1 (5 bases). CDR3 nucleotide sequence: TGCAGTGCACAGGCTGGAAACACCATATATTTT. Translation gives CSAQAGNTIYF.